This TCR beta chain was observed in a study of cytomegalovirus exposure and HLA in healthy donors. Trimming at V came to 3 bases and at J to 3 bases, leaving 2 bases not matched to a gene. Per the germline V gene, CDR1 is KGHSH and CDR2 is LQKENI. The CDR3 totals 14 residues. PCR was performed using 60 Vbeta and 13 Jbeta primers. Produced via immunoSEQ multiplex PCR; TCRdb's table is partial and in-frame only. The sample lists about 89,000 clones; roughly three fifths were seen once. The sample comprised PBMCs. V and J are TRBV18 and TRBJ2-1; 7 bases match TRBD1. This sequence originates from a woman aged 25 to 45 in good health and CMV-seronegative. CDR3 DNA sequence: TGTGCCAGCTCACCGTCAGGGGGCTACAATGAGCAGTTCTTC. It translates to CASSPSGGYNEQFF.